This T cell receptor beta chain was recorded in a study of cytomegalovirus exposure and HLA in healthy donors. Overall study context: The Caucasian-associated ancestry cluster contained approximately 81% of the 300 to 450 genotyped donors.

This clone was found once. The CDR3 covers 11 residues. Per the germline V gene, CDR1 is MNHNY and CDR2 is SVGAGI (reference sequence). The V and J ends lost 5 bases and 3 bases respectively, with 5 bases between them. PCR employed 60 Vbeta and 13 Jbeta primers. Repertoires were generated with immunoSEQ multiplex PCR, while TCRdb's copy carries only in-frame clones and drops some. The table lists approximately 81,000 clones, under 80% of them singletons. V is TRBV6-6 and J is TRBJ2-7; no clear D gene. Sequencing was done on a sample of PBMCs. This clonotype originated in a man aged 35-49 years in good health and CMV-seropositive. The CDR3 DNA is TGTGCCAGCAGTCGACTCTACGAGCAGTACTTC. Translation: CASSRLYEQYF.